This entry is about one TCR beta chain. This sample was included in a study of blood T cells in healthy people across ages. Germline CDR1 is SGHDT and CDR2 is YYEEEE. This CDR3 is built from 16 residues. Trimming removed 0 bases at V and 1 base at J, with 12 bases between. PCR was performed a second time for 7 to 11 cycles using a sample-barcoded 5' primer and a J-beta primer mix. TCRdb recomputed calls from the 5' RACE reads with MiXCR, one row per CDR3 protein. The table has hundreds of thousands of distinct CDR3 sequences, more than 55% seen once. This chain links TRBV5-6 with TRBJ2-3, with D maybe TRBD2 (6 bases). The sample comprised blood. The receptor's source is a man aged 40-49 years in good health. CDR3 loop: CASSLVRRGGTDTQYF. The CDR3 nucleotides read TGTGCCAGCAGCTTGGTCCGGCGGGGCGGCACAGATACGCAGTATTTT.